This TCR beta chain was sequenced in a study of shared clonotypes between healthy human individuals. Whole-study results and caveats: The sharing of about 5% of naive CD4 clonotypes was seen across several donors. There were few donors, and this limited the genetic and exposure-history diversity represented. Estimated clonotype richness was generally higher in naive than memory subsets.

The protocol was immunoSEQ multiplex PCR, while the TCRdb copy is restricted to in-frame clones and leaves out a portion. The repertoire consists of under 1 million clones, with around 93% occurring once and the leading ten covering 24%. Selected positively for CCR7 and CD45RO-negative, naive CD8 cells excluded terminally differentiated effector memory CD45RA+ cells. The CDR3 loop spans 14 amino acids. Trimming cost V 4 bases and J 3 bases, with 11 bases left between them. The germline CDR1 and CDR2 sequences are MNHNS and SASEGT. Note on this clone: Its antigen is unidentified.

This TCR derives from a young man in good health. V gene TRBV6-1 combines with J gene TRBJ2-3; D ambiguous. The sequencing sample was made of naive CD8+ T cells sorted from blood. CDR3 in amino acids: CASSADPETDTQYF. CDR3 DNA sequence: TGTGCCAGCAGTGCTGACCCGGAGACAGATACGCAGTATTTT.